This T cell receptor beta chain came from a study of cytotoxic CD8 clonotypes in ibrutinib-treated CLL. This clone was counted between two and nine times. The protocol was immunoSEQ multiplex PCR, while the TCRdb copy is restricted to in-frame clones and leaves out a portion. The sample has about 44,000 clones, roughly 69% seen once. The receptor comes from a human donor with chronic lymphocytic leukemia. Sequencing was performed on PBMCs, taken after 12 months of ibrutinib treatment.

The CDR3 spells CASSLTRQVTNQPQHF. In DNA, the CDR3 is TGCGCCAGCAGCCTTACTAGGCAGGTGACCAATCAGCCCCAGCATTTT. V usage is TRBV4-3 and J usage is TRBJ1-5, with unresolved D. The V and J ends lost 4 bases and 3 bases respectively, with 16 bases between them. The germline V gene encodes CDR1 LGHNA and CDR2 YSLEER. The CDR3 sequence is 16 residues long.